The 27 T cell receptor beta chains below were found in one sample sequenced in a study of blood T cell repertoires in COVID-19. TCRdb's copy holds only in-frame clones and misses some; the assay was immunoSEQ multiplex PCR. The repertoire consists of around 150,000 clones, with about four fifths occurring once and the leading ten covering approximately 10%. The sequenced sample was peripheral blood. Every receptor here comes from a man between 60 and 75 years old with active or convalescent COVID-19.

V and J are TRBV6-1 and TRBJ2-5; D not resolved. Trimming removed 3 bases from V and 2 bases from J, with 13 bases in between. Per the germline V gene, CDR1 is MNHNS and CDR2 is SASEGT. This CDR3 is built from 15 residues. For the CDR3, the DNA is TGTGCCAGCAGTGATGGCTCCCTGGTTCAAGAGACCCAGTACTTC. It specifies CASSDGSLVQETQYF.

The chain uses TRBV4-1 and TRBJ1-2; the match to TRBD1 covers 9 bases. The V and J ends lost 3 bases and 13 bases, in that order; junction bases with no gene match: 21. The CDR3 runs 17 residues. Per the germline V gene, CDR1 is MGHRA and CDR2 is YSYEKL. The CDR3 region has the DNA TGCGCCAGCAGCCAGGATAGACAGGGGGTCCGTCTCCACCTCGCCACCTTC. Protein product: CASSQDRQGVRLHLATF.

This clone was seen more than once but under ten times. The rearrangement uses TRBV27 and TRBJ2-2; 7 bases align to TRBD1. From germline, CDR1 is MNHEY and CDR2 SMNVEV (reference sequence). The CDR3 loop spans 15 amino acids. J lost 6 bases, V lost 6 bases, and 10 bases had no gene match. CDR3 residues: CASSRATGLAGELFF. CDR3 nucleotides: TGTGCCAGCAGCCGGGCGACAGGGTTGGCCGGGGAGCTGTTTTTT.

The rearrangement links TRBV3-1 (or the pseudogene TRBV3-2) to TRBJ1-3; D uncertain. V dropped 0 bases and J dropped 4 bases, with 10 bases sitting between them. The germline gives CDR1 LGHDT, CDR2 YNNKEL (reference sequence). CDR3 length: 15 amino acids. CDR3 in amino acids: CASSQESGRGNTIYF. The CDR3 DNA is TGTGCCAGCAGCCAAGAGTCTGGCAGGGGAAACACCATATATTTT.

The genes are TRBV6-5 and TRBJ1-1, with 9 bases fitting TRBD1. Looked up from germline, CDR1 is MNHEY and CDR2 is SVGAGI. V shed 6 bases, J shed 1 base, and the junction held 6 bases outside the gene matches. The CDR3 has 15 amino acids. The CDR3 region is CASSGTGGWNTEAFF. Written as DNA, the CDR3 is TGTGCCAGCAGCGGCACAGGGGGCTGGAACACTGAAGCTTTCTTT.

The rearrangement uses TRBV25-1 and TRBJ1-5, with a weak D call TRBD1 (5 bases). V lost 3 bases and J 4 bases, leaving 7 bases between the germline ends. CDR1 is MGHDK, CDR2 SYGVNS, per germline. The CDR3 spans 13 residues. The CDR3 loop is CASSETANQPQHF. Here the CDR3 DNA reads TGTGCCAGCAGTGAGACAGCGAATCAGCCCCAGCATTTT.

The genes are TRBV6-5 and TRBJ1-6, with 8 positions matching TRBD1. After removal of 7 bases from V and 10 bases from J, the junction contained 9 bases not matched to a gene. Germline-derived CDR1 and CDR2 are MNHEY and SVGAGI. This CDR3 comprises 14 residues. This chain's CDR3 is CASTRQGIGSPLHF. CDR3 in DNA: TGTGCCAGCACCCGACAGGGGATAGGGTCACCCCTCCACTTT.

The chain links TRBV18 to TRBJ1-1; possibly TRBD1 for D (5 bases). The CDR3 runs 15 residues. Germline lookup yields CDR1 KGHSH and CDR2 LQKENI. With 3 bases removed from V and 3 bases from J, the gap between germline ends came to 14 bases. The DNA for the CDR3 is TGTGCCAGCTCACCGGACGGGGGGGGGTACACTGAAGCTTTCTTT. Translating it yields CASSPDGGGYTEAFF.

This clone was picked up a small number of times. The CDR3 region has the DNA TGTGCCAGCAGCTTACCCGGGACAGGGGGCGCGGAGACCCAGTACTTC. It codes for CASSLPGTGGAETQYF. The J gene is TRBJ2-5, the V gene TRBV5-5, with 12 positions matching TRBD1. J gave up 5 bases and V 2 bases, and 7 bases lay outside the gene matches. Germline values: CDR1 SGHKS, CDR2 YYEKEE (reference sequence). There are 16 residues in the CDR3.

V is TRBV2 and J is TRBJ2-5, with no clear D. V was shortened by 6 bases and J by 5 bases, with 13 bases between the two germline ends. The CDR3 is made up of 13 amino acids. Germline V gene lookup returns CDR1 SNHLY and CDR2 FYNNEI. The CDR3 reads CASRLAVGETQYF. The CDR3 DNA is TGTGCCAGCAGGCTGGCCGTCGGGGAGACCCAGTACTTC.

The chain employs TRBV29-1 and TRBJ2-7; TRBD1 matches at 8 bases. Trimming at V came to 1 base and at J to 6 bases, leaving 2 bases not matched to a gene. CDR1 SQVTM and CDR2 ANQGSEA come from the germline V gene. The length of the CDR3 is 12 residues. CDR3 nucleotide sequence: TGCAGCGTTGAAGGACAGGGGTCCGAGCAGTACTTC. Translation: CSVEGQGSEQYF.

The chain carries TRBV28 and TRBJ1-5, with D unclear. This CDR3 has 11 residues. The ends were cut back, 4 bases at V and 5 bases at J, with 3 bases in the middle. CDR1 and CDR2 (germline): MDHEN, SYDVKM. The CDR3 sequence is CASSSYQPQHF. CDR3 DNA: TGTGCCAGCAGTTCATATCAGCCCCAGCATTTT.

The V and J genes are TRBV5-4 and TRBJ1-2, with TRBD1 matching 8 bases. This CDR3 has 14 amino acids. Unmatched junction bases numbered 5, after V lost 0 bases and J lost 7 bases. Germline CDR1 SGHNT, CDR2 YYREEE (reference sequence). The CDR3 nucleotides are TGTGCCAGCAGCTTGGTAGGACAGGGTTTTGGCTACACCTTC. This sequence encodes CASSLVGQGFGYTF.

The rearrangement joins TRBV29-1 to TRBJ2-5, with 8 positions matching TRBD2. V was pared by 3 bases and J by 5 bases, with 2 bases of the junction left unmatched. Germline lookup yields CDR1 SQVTM and CDR2 ANQGSEA. There are 12 residues in the CDR3. In nucleotides, the CDR3 is TGCAGCGTTGATTCGGGGGGGGAGACCCAGTACTTC. It encodes CSVDSGGETQYF.

V is TRBV29-1 and J is TRBJ2-2; D remains unclear. CDR3 length: 12 amino acids. Germline V lookup: CDR1 SQVTM, CDR2 ANQGSEA. V was shortened by 7 bases and J by 2 bases, with 8 bases between the two germline ends. The CDR3: CSAVINTGELFF. For the CDR3, the DNA is TGCAGCGCCGTTATAAACACCGGGGAGCTGTTTTTT.

J is TRBJ2-2 and V is TRBV11-3; 8 bases are a match to TRBD2. CDR1 and CDR2 (germline): SGHNT, YENEEA. V shed 5 bases and J 6 bases; nucleotides not matched to a gene: 14. The CDR3 length is 17 residues. CDR3 sequence (DNA): TGTGCCAGCAGCCCGGAAACCGGGACTAGACCCGCCGGGGAGCTGTTTTTT. Translation gives CASSPETGTRPAGELFF.

As to this clone: One junction end does not reproduce the germline sequence, and a read error may be involved. This chain uses TRBV7-7 with TRBJ2-2; D possibly corresponds to TRBD1 (7 bases). The CDR3 has 14 residues. Germline-derived CDR1 and CDR2 are SSHAT and FNYEAQ (reference sequence). The CDR3 here is CASRGAMHTGELFF. The CDR3 DNA sequence: TGTGCTAGCAGGGGGGCGATGCACACCGGGGAGCTGTTTTTT.

The chain couples TRBV5-4 to TRBJ2-5; D possibly corresponds to TRBD2 (5 bases). The CDR3 extends over 13 amino acids. V was pared by 4 bases and J by 4 bases, with 11 bases between. CDR1 SGHNT and CDR2 YYREEE come from the germline V gene (reference sequence). CDR3 protein: CASSSGSGETQYF. As DNA, the CDR3 is TGTGCCAGCAGCAGCGGATCGGGAGAGACCCAGTACTTC.

The J gene is TRBJ2-7, the V gene TRBV13, with 9 bases identical to TRBD1. The CDR3 loop spans 15 amino acids. CDR1 is PRHDT and CDR2 is FYEKMQ in the germline V gene (reference sequence). Trimming cost V 4 bases and J 4 bases; bases outside gene matches: 8. CDR3 nucleotides: TGTGCCAGCAGCTCCTACAGGGGGCGTGGATACGAGCAGTACTTC. It encodes CASSSYRGRGYEQYF.

The chain couples TRBV11-3 to TRBJ1-5, with a tentative D call TRBD1 (5 bases). V was clipped by 0 bases and J by 0 bases, with 15 bases between them. CDR3 length: 18 amino acids. From germline, CDR1 is SGHNT and CDR2 YENEEA. CDR3 coding DNA: TGTGCCAGCAGCTTAGACGAGCCGAAGGGGTATAGCAATCAGCCCCAGCATTTT. Amino acid sequence: CASSLDEPKGYSNQPQHF.

This clone was observed a single time. This chain uses TRBV6-5 with TRBJ2-1, with TRBD2 as a possible D gene (5 bases). Germline V CDR1 and CDR2: MNHEY, SVGAGI. Trimming removed 4 bases at V and 3 bases at J, with 16 bases between. The CDR3 runs to 16 residues. CDR3 residues: CASSLNEGSLYNEQFF. For the CDR3, the DNA is TGTGCCAGCAGTTTAAACGAGGGATCCCTCTACAATGAGCAGTTCTTC.

This chain uses TRBV2 with TRBJ2-7; 9 bases are a match to TRBD1. This CDR3 has 13 residues. Germline CDR1 and CDR2: SNHLY and FYNNEI. V dropped 6 bases and J dropped 4; count of bases not matched to a gene: 4. CDR3 sequence: CASRQGAVYEQYF. CDR3 nucleotides: TGTGCCAGCAGACAGGGGGCAGTTTACGAGCAGTACTTC.

The chain is built from TRBV6-5 and TRBJ2-4; D gene unclear. Germline assignment: CDR1 MNHEY and CDR2 SVGAGI. The CDR3 runs to 14 residues. The ends were cut back, 7 bases at V and 2 bases at J, with 12 bases in the middle. The CDR3 protein is CASMNSLSKNIQYF. The CDR3 DNA sequence: TGTGCCAGCATGAACTCTCTTTCCAAAAACATTCAGTACTTC.

This clone was found once. The V and J genes are TRBV19 and TRBJ2-7; 8 positions match TRBD1. The CDR3 runs to 17 residues. Germline CDR1 reads LNHDA; CDR2 reads SQIVND (reference sequence). The J segment lost 2 bases and the V segment lost 4 bases, leaving 13 bases of the junction unmatched. The CDR3 here is CASSTPPLLTGAYEQYF. The DNA of the CDR3 is TGTGCCAGTAGTACACCACCGCTCCTGACAGGGGCCTACGAGCAGTACTTC.

The V gene is TRBV15, the J gene TRBJ2-1, with 8 bases identical to TRBD2. With 2 bases clipped from V and 2 bases from J, the junction kept 5 bases outside the gene matches. CDR3 length: 16 residues. Germline-derived CDR1 and CDR2 are LNHNV and YYDKDF (reference sequence). The CDR3 DNA follows: TGTGCCACCAGCAGACCGAGCGGGAGAACCTACAATGAGCAGTTCTTC. Translating it yields CATSRPSGRTYNEQFF.

The chain links TRBV28 to TRBJ1-2, with D possibly matching TRBD1 (6 bases). CDR3 length: 12 residues. The ends were cut back, 10 bases at V and 4 bases at J, with 13 bases in the middle. Germline lookup yields CDR1 MDHEN and CDR2 SYDVKM. The CDR3 here is CATTTGLYGYTF. The CDR3 DNA sequence: TGTGCCACCACGACAGGCCTCTATGGCTACACCTTC.

CDR3 residues: CASSPRHENTEAFF. The CDR3 bases are TGTGCCAGCAGTCCCCGACATGAGAACACTGAAGCTTTCTTT. This chain uses TRBV27 with TRBJ1-1; D uncertain. V gave up 5 bases and J gave up 1 base, with 11 bases separating them. The CDR3 sequence is 14 residues long. Germline CDR1 MNHEY, CDR2 SMNVEV (reference sequence).